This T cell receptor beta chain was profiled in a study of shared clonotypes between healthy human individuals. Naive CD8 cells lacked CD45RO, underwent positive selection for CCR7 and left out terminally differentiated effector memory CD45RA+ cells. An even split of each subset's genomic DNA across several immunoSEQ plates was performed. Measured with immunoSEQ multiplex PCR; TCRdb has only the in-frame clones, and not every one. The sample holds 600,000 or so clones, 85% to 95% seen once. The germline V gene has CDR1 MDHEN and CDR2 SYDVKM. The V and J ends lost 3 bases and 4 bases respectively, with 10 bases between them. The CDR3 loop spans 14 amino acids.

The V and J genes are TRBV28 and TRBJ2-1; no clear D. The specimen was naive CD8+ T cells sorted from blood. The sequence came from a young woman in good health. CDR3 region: CASSFGSLYNEQFF. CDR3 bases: TGTGCCAGCAGTTTCGGGTCTCTTTACAATGAGCAGTTCTTC.